Described below is a single T cell receptor beta chain sequence and its context. Its antigen remains unknown. The donors were members of the validation cohort comprising over a hundred subjects, separate from the roughly 680-subject first cohort. The CDR3 spans 17 residues. Germline CDR1 and CDR2: SGHDT and YYEEEE. The V segment lost 1 base and the J segment 0 bases; nucleotides outside the gene matches: 9. The data belong to a study of cytomegalovirus exposure and HLA in healthy donors. Findings and caveats of the study: Specificity for CMV antigens was confirmed in vitro for a few of the CMV-associated chains.

The table came from immunoSEQ multiplex PCR; TCRdb's copy has only in-frame clones and leaves some out. The repertoire has 120,000 or so clones, approximately 88% of them found once; the top ten carry 1.5% to 2%. The source material was PBMCs. This clonotype was obtained from a man in his late teens or twenties in good health and CMV-seronegative. The J gene is TRBJ1-1, the V gene TRBV5-6; 7 bases are a match to TRBD1. Here the CDR3 reads CASSLKGDRYLNTEAFF. The CDR3 bases are TGTGCCAGCAGCTTGAAGGGGGACAGATATCTGAACACTGAAGCTTTCTTT.